This is a list of T cell receptor beta chains from one sample in a study of T cell responses to AZD1222 COVID-19 vaccine. Clones were read by immunoSEQ multiplex PCR, and TCRdb kept only the in-frame ones, dropping some. The sample holds about 85,000 clones, roughly nine tenths seen once. The sample consisted of peripheral blood, taken on day 0 of AZD1222 vaccination. The origin of the receptors is an adult in good health. CDR3s leave out the opening cysteine and the closing phenylalanine or tryptophan.

V gene	J gene	CDR3 protein
TRBV4-1	TRBJ1-1	ASSQDSGNRGTRNTEAF
TRBV5-1	TRBJ2-7	ASSLMGTSGTEQY
TRBV28	TRBJ1-1	ASSLGMGRGQTEAF
TRBV27	TRBJ1-5	ASSSRREGLDQPQH
TRBV4-1	TRBJ1-5	ASSQVGGNQPQH
TRBV4-1	TRBJ2-7	ASSQAGGKLDEQY
TRBV2	TRBJ2-7	ATEEVGSYEQY
TRBV7-9	TRBJ1-1	ASSLQTENTEAF
TRBV4-3	TRBJ1-4	ASSQVGGGRRANEKLF
TRBV3-1/TRBV3-2	TRBJ2-5	ASSQDARFETQY
TRBV7-6	TRBJ2-3	ASSLGTSGNTDTQY
TRBV7-2	TRBJ2-2	ASSLALTGELF
TRBV28	TRBJ1-2	ASSWGEDGYT
TRBV5-5	TRBJ1-5	ASSLTGGGQPQH
TRBV7-2	TRBJ2-3	ASWAGPADHTQY
TRBV30	TRBJ1-2	AWNRAANYGYT
TRBV4-1	TRBJ1-1	ASSQAAEIEAF
TRBV30	TRBJ1-6	AWKSPDRENSPLH
TRBV6-5	TRBJ1-1	ASRDPQGTTEAF
TRBV30	TRBJ1-1	AWARQAMNTEAF
TRBV19	TRBJ1-5	ASSIAGQGYSNQPQH
TRBV7-2	TRBJ2-1	ASSLAFGISYNEQF
TRBV3-1/TRBV3-2	TRBJ2-2	ASSQGYTGGAAGELF
TRBV7-2	TRBJ2-7	ASSPDGSTGYEQY
TRBV3-1/TRBV3-2	TRBJ1-5	ASSQARFVKSNQPQH
TRBV11-1	TRBJ1-1	ASSLHRSGTEAF
TRBV2	TRBJ1-6	ASRQSGESYNSPLH
TRBV6-4	TRBJ1-2	ASSDSGTAYGYT
TRBV6-2/TRBV6-3	TRBJ2-6	ASSYGDRFLGANVLT
TRBV9	TRBJ1-1	ASSPRHLSNTEAF
TRBV29-1	TRBJ2-7	SVTILTGAEQY
TRBV18	TRBJ1-5	ASSPDRGSNQPQH
TRBV19	TRBJ1-2	ASRLGQANYGYT
TRBV7-9	TRBJ2-7	ASSARGSYEQY
TRBV6-5	TRBJ1-1	ASSNTGTGNTEAF
TRBV28	TRBJ1-2	ASSAALQGWVNYGYT
TRBV28	TRBJ1-2	ASMETSDYGYT
TRBV6-6	TRBJ1-1	ASSYGTENTEAF
TRBV5-6	TRBJ1-2	ASSLGDGTPYGYT
TRBV2	TRBJ2-4	ASSGLDRGWNIQY
TRBV3-1/TRBV3-2	TRBJ2-1	ASSQGTSGVGDVNEQF
TRBV19	TRBJ1-5	ASSARTGWNQPQH
TRBV6-5	TRBJ1-1	ASRPSAGNTEAF
TRBV6-5	TRBJ1-6	ASSYSGGEPLH
TRBV19	TRBJ1-5	ASSPAGQGESQPQH
TRBV6-5	TRBJ1-1	ASSSRTGFTEAF
TRBV29-1	TRBJ1-5	SVTQGTQPQH
TRBV7-8	TRBJ2-3	ASSFPWGPGADTQY
TRBV6-4	TRBJ2-2	ASSVGQAGTGELF
TRBV11-2	TRBJ2-5	ASSLDLEHPQGETQY